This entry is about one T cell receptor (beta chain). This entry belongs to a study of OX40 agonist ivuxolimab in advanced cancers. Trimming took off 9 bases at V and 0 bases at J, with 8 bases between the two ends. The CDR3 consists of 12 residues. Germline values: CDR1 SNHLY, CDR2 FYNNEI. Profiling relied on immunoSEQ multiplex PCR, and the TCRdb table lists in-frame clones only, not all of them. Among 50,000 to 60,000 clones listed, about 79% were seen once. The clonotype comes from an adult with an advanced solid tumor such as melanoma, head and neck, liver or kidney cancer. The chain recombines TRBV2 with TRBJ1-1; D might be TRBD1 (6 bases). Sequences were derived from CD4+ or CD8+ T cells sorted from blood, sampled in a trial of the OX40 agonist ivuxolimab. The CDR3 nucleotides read TGTGCCAGTGACAGGCTGAACACTGAAGCTTTCTTT. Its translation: CASDRLNTEAFF.